The 26 T cell receptor beta chains listed next were all sequenced from one sample in a study of blood T cell repertoires in COVID-19. Repertoires were generated with immunoSEQ multiplex PCR, while TCRdb's copy carries only in-frame clones and drops some. Altogether a few hundred thousand clones are present, roughly 86% being singletons, with the ten largest covering 8.5% to 10%. The specimen was peripheral blood. The receptors were sampled from a man aged 35 to 55 who had recovered from COVID-19.

V and J are TRBV12-3 or TRBV12-4 and TRBJ2-7; D is unclear. Trimming took 3 bases from V and 6 from J, leaving 6 bases between them. CDR3 size: 11 residues. CDR3 sequence reads: CASSFLGEQYF. CDR3 bases: TGTGCCAGCAGTTTCCTCGGCGAGCAGTACTTC.

The CDR3 coding sequence is TGTGCCAGCAGCCTACGAACAGGGGCGAGCTCTGGAAACACCATATATTTT. This codes for CASSLRTGASSGNTIYF. V and J are TRBV7-8 and TRBJ1-3, with TRBD1 matching over 7 bases. The germline CDR1 and CDR2 sequences are SGHVS and FQNEAQ. The ends lost 5 bases at V and 0 bases at J; junction bases unmatched: 10. The CDR3 length is 17 residues.

The chain recombines TRBV11-2 with TRBJ2-7; D is perhaps TRBD2 (6 bases). This CDR3 has 15 residues. V shed 3 bases and J shed 7 bases, with 19 bases lying between them. CDR1 and CDR2 (germline): SGHAT, FQNNGV. This CDR3 is CASSLGGRTADEQYF. In nucleotides, the CDR3 is TGTGCCAGCAGCTTGGGGGGTCGAACGGCTGATGAGCAGTACTTC.

CDR3 region: CASSYSPSGGDEQYF. In DNA, the CDR3 is TGTGCCAGCAGCTATTCTCCCAGCGGGGGGGACGAGCAGTACTTC. The chain combines TRBV9 with TRBJ2-7; TRBD2 agrees at 10 bases. CDR3 length equals 15 residues. The germline CDR1 and CDR2 sequences are SGDLS and YYNGEE. The J segment lost 5 bases and the V segment lost 4 bases, leaving 9 bases of the junction unmatched.

The genes are TRBV24-1 and TRBJ2-2; D not resolved. Germline lookup yields CDR1 KGHDR and CDR2 SFDVKD. With 4 bases removed from V and 3 bases from J, the gap between germline ends came to 8 bases. The CDR3 sequence is 14 residues long. The CDR3 protein is CATSESRYTGELFF. CDR3 DNA sequence: TGTGCCACCAGTGAAAGCCGGTACACCGGGGAGCTGTTTTTT.

The chain has TRBV21-1 and TRBJ1-5; the listed D gene, TRBD1, was not tested against the DNA. TRBV21-1 is annotated as a pseudogene. This CDR3 is built from 16 residues. In DNA, the CDR3 is TGTGCCAGCAGCCGAGAATTACAGGTTAGCAATCAGCCCCAGCATTTT. It encodes CASSRELQVSNQPQHF.

The chain couples TRBV6-6 to TRBJ1-2; possible D gene TRBD1, 5 bases. Trimming took off 7 bases at V and 2 bases at J, with 17 bases between the two ends. Germline V gives CDR1 MNHNY, CDR2 SVGAGI (reference sequence). The CDR3 totals 15 residues. The chain's CDR3 is CASNVLGEGNYGYTF. CDR3 in DNA: TGTGCCAGCAACGTCCTAGGGGAGGGAAACTATGGCTACACCTTC.

V usage is TRBV6-5 and J usage is TRBJ2-2; D is uncertain. The V end lost 7 bases, the J end lost 1 base, and 13 bases lay between the germline ends. CDR3 length equals 15 residues. Germline CDR1 MNHEY, CDR2 SVGAGI. In nucleotides, the CDR3 is TGTGCCAGCACCGTGAGGTTTCGGAACACCGGGGAGCTGTTTTTT. It translates to CASTVRFRNTGELFF.

V gene TRBV7-9 combines with J gene TRBJ1-1, with 9 bases matching TRBD1. CDR1 is SEHNR and CDR2 is FQNEAQ in the germline V gene (reference sequence). This CDR3 has 17 amino acids. Unmatched junction bases numbered 13, after V lost 5 bases and J lost 3 bases. CDR3 in DNA: TGTGCCAGCAGCCCCGGGACAGGGTTGATGTGGGACACTGAAGCTTTCTTT. Amino acids: CASSPGTGLMWDTEAFF.

This clone has just a few counts. The chain has TRBV6-4 and TRBJ2-3; 9 bases fit TRBD2. The CDR3 loop spans 17 amino acids. The V segment lost 8 bases and the J segment 1 base; nucleotides outside the gene matches: 13. Germline CDR1 is MRHNA and CDR2 is SNTAGT. Here the CDR3 reads CASPPFWRGGRTDTQYF. The CDR3 DNA reads TGTGCCAGCCCACCCTTTTGGCGGGGGGGCCGCACAGATACGCAGTATTTT.

The rearrangement links TRBV14 to TRBJ2-3; D is unclear. The V gene's germline CDR1 is SGHDN and CDR2 FVKESK. Trimming left V 0 bases short and J 6 bases short, with 13 bases between. This CDR3 is 15 amino acids long. The DNA of the CDR3 is TGTGCCAGCAGCCAAGAACTGGGTAGCAAGGATACGCAGTATTTT. Amino acids: CASSQELGSKDTQYF.

V and J are TRBV2 and TRBJ2-5; 8 bases match TRBD2. The V gene's germline CDR1 is SNHLY and CDR2 FYNNEI. The length of the CDR3 is 16 residues. V trimming: 2 bases; J trimming: 2 bases; junction bases outside the gene matches: 7. The CDR3 loop is CASSERGASGQETQYF. The CDR3 DNA reads TGTGCCAGCAGTGAAAGGGGGGCTAGCGGGCAAGAGACCCAGTACTTC.

This clone has only one observation. The rearrangement joins TRBV6-5 to TRBJ2-1; the D is unclear. Germline CDR1 is MNHEY and CDR2 is SVGAGI. Trimming stripped 0 bases from V and 5 bases from J, with 14 bases between. The CDR3 has 16 residues. The CDR3 DNA reads as TGTGCCAGCAGTTACTCGATTACGTACAGAGACAATGAGCAGTTCTTC. It yields the protein CASSYSITYRDNEQFF.

The chain recombines TRBV11-1 with TRBJ2-7, with TRBD2 matching over 9 bases. CDR3 length: 15 amino acids. The V gene's germline CDR1 is SGHAT and CDR2 FQDESV (reference sequence). Germline trimming cut 5 bases from V and 0 bases from J; bases unmatched to any gene: 5. This chain's CDR3 is CASSRIAGVSYEQYF. CDR3 bases: TGTGCCAGCAGCCGTATAGCGGGAGTCTCCTACGAGCAGTACTTC. Complete variable domain (other parts from reference TRBV11-1 and TRBJ2-7): EAEVAQSPRYKITEKSQAVAFWCDPISGHATLYWYRQILGQGPELLVQFQDESVVDDSQLPKDRFSAERLKGVDSTLKIQPAELGDSAMYLCASSRIAGVSYEQYFGPGTRLTVT.

The chain has TRBV9 and TRBJ2-6, with D perhaps TRBD1 (6 bases). This CDR3 has 18 residues. CDR1 is SGDLS, CDR2 YYNGEE, per germline. Between the trimmed V and J ends, which lost 2 bases and 3 bases, there was a span of 18 bases. CDR3 in DNA: TGTGCCAGCAGCGTGGCCCCTCTTACAGGGATTGGGGCCAACGTCCTGACTTTC. It specifies CASSVAPLTGIGANVLTF.

This clone was counted a few times. The chain links TRBV27 to TRBJ1-5, with D possibly being TRBD1 (5 bases). Looked up from germline, CDR1 is MNHEY and CDR2 is SMNVEV (reference sequence). Deletions cut 1 base from V and 4 bases from J, with 14 bases between. CDR3 length: 16 amino acids. In DNA, the CDR3 is TGTGCCAGCAGTTTATTATCGGCAGGGCAGAATCAGCCCCAGCATTTT. Translated: CASSLLSAGQNQPQHF.

The gene calls are TRBV7-3 and TRBJ1-5; 9 nucleotides agree with TRBD1. The V segment lost 3 bases and the J segment 4 bases; nucleotides outside the gene matches: 1. Germline CDR1 and CDR2: SGHTA and FQGTGA. This CDR3 spans 14 amino acids. In DNA, the CDR3 is TGTGCCAGCAGCTTGACAGGGGGTAATCAGCCCCAGCATTTT. This encodes CASSLTGGNQPQHF.

V gene TRBV11-2 combines with J gene TRBJ2-5; 9 nucleotides align to TRBD1. With V trimmed by 4 bases and J by 6 bases, 12 bases remained unmatched. CDR3 length: 16 amino acids. Germline CDR1 reads SGHAT; CDR2 reads FQNNGV. The CDR3 region is CASSSPQDRGLKTQYF. As DNA, the CDR3 is TGTGCCAGCAGCTCTCCCCAGGACAGGGGCCTAAAGACCCAGTACTTC.

V usage is TRBV7-3 and J usage is TRBJ2-1, with 12 bases matching TRBD2. The V gene's germline CDR1 is SGHTA and CDR2 FQGTGA. V shed 0 bases and J 0 bases; nucleotides not matched to a gene: 9. The CDR3 is made up of 20 amino acids. CDR3: CASSLTIGLAGGPSYNEQFF. CDR3 in DNA: TGTGCCAGCAGCTTAACGATCGGGCTAGCGGGAGGGCCCTCCTACAATGAGCAGTTCTTC.

The rearrangement joins TRBV9 to TRBJ2-7, with TRBD2 identical over 8 bases. Per germline, CDR1 SGDLS and CDR2 YYNGEE. With V trimmed by 7 bases and J by 1 base, 10 bases remained unmatched. This CDR3 comprises 15 residues. The CDR3 coding sequence is TGTGCCAGCTCCACGGGGGGGGTCAGGTCCTACGAGCAGTACTTC. The encoded protein is CASSTGGVRSYEQYF.

This clone was detected only once. This chain links TRBV9 with TRBJ2-7; the D gene is possibly TRBD1 (6 bases). The CDR3 spans 14 residues. From germline, CDR1 is SGDLS and CDR2 YYNGEE. V lost 3 bases and J lost 1, with 11 bases in between. Written as DNA, the CDR3 is TGTGCCAGCAGCGGCCGGGACACTTCCTACGAGCAGTACTTC. This translates into CASSGRDTSYEQYF.

The chain couples TRBV19 to TRBJ1-5; the match to TRBD1 covers 10 bases. The CDR3 has 17 amino acids. Germline V gene sequence: CDR1 LNHDA, CDR2 SQIVND (reference sequence). V shed 5 bases, J shed 7 bases, and the junction held 14 bases outside the gene matches. The DNA for the CDR3 is TGTGCCAGTAGTGACTCCTGGGGGACAGGGGTCGGGCAGCCCCAGCATTTT. Translation: CASSDSWGTGVGQPQHF.

The gene calls are TRBV15 and TRBJ2-2, with D uncertain. Trimming removed 1 base at V and 0 bases at J, with 6 bases between. Germline V gives CDR1 LNHNV, CDR2 YYDKDF (reference sequence). The CDR3 is made up of 15 amino acids. The CDR3 DNA reads as TGTGCCACCAGCAGAGGCAGGACGAACACCGGGGAGCTGTTTTTT. Encoded protein: CATSRGRTNTGELFF.

The chain uses TRBV2 and TRBJ1-5, with TRBD1 as a possible D gene (5 bases). V lost 6 bases and J 10 bases, leaving 13 bases between the germline ends. Germline-derived CDR1 and CDR2 are SNHLY and FYNNEI. This CDR3 is 12 amino acids long. CDR3 DNA sequence: TGTGCCAGCAGCCTCGGAGGGGACCCCCAGCATTTT. Residues: CASSLGGDPQHF.

The CDR3 nucleotides are TGTGCCAGCAGTCAACCGGGACAGGGGCCTCCGGCTGAGCAGTTCTTC. The encoded protein is CASSQPGQGPPAEQFF. The rearrangement uses TRBV13 and TRBJ2-1, with 10 positions matching TRBD1. The CDR3 is 16 amino acids. CDR1 PRHDT and CDR2 FYEKMQ come from the germline V gene (reference sequence). After removal of 6 bases from V and 9 bases from J, the junction contained 14 bases not matched to a gene.

This clone was counted many times. The chain joins TRBV2 to TRBJ1-1; 8 bases are shared with TRBD1. CDR1 and CDR2 from the germline V gene are SNHLY and FYNNEI. The CDR3 consists of 15 residues. V was pared by 4 bases and J by 1 base, with 5 bases of the junction left unmatched. The CDR3 sequence is CASSGDRPTNTEAFF. The CDR3 nucleotides read TGTGCCAGCAGTGGGGACAGGCCGACGAACACTGAAGCTTTCTTT.